Listed below are T cell receptor beta chains from one sample, sequenced in a study of cytomegalovirus exposure and HLA in healthy donors. This table comes from immunoSEQ multiplex PCR, and its TCRdb copy is limited to in-frame clones, with some not included. The table has about 200,000 clones, approximately 83% seen once; the top ten hold more than 0.6%. The sequenced sample consisted of PBMCs. The receptors originated from a boy aged 2 to 9 in good health and CMV-seronegative. Both conserved end residues are trimmed from each CDR3. The D gene is left open where the match is weak.

cdr3_length	v_call	j_call	d_call	cdr3_aa
13	TRBV27	TRBJ2-7	NA	ASSFLSGTTYEQY
12	TRBV7-7	TRBJ2-7	TRBD1	ASSLSGQGGEQY
13	TRBV7-9	TRBJ1-2	TRBD1	ASSLDLNRGAGYT
14	TRBV7-9	TRBJ1-1	NA	SSSPWGADKNTEAF
11	TRBV5-1	TRBJ1-2	TRBD1	ASSYGQGNGYT
13	TRBV5-1	TRBJ2-1	NA	ASSLAPSENNEQF
10	TRBV7-8	TRBJ2-1	TRBD1	ASSSTGHEQF
14	TRBV29-1	TRBJ1-1	TRBD1	SVEGRGRVMGTEAF
12	TRBV19	TRBJ1-1	NA	ASIRGGDSTEAF
15	TRBV5-1	TRBJ2-1	TRBD2	ASSPRALAGSYNEQF
14	TRBV9	TRBJ2-7	TRBD2	ASSGAPGRARDEQY
17	TRBV4-1	TRBJ2-7	TRBD1	ASSQDLKMGQGYSYEQY
15	TRBV7-8	TRBJ1-5	NA	ASSLPTGRSGGQPQH
13	TRBV7-9	TRBJ1-4	NA	ASSLTQTTNEKLF
12	TRBV6-5	TRBJ2-2	TRBD2	ASSYGGDTGELF
13	TRBV9	NA	NA	ASSPGTGPSYEQY
11	TRBV30	TRBJ1-6	NA	AWRSQGNSPLH
13	TRBV6-1	TRBJ2-7	TRBD1	ASEVRDRWLGEQY
14	TRBV29-1	TRBJ2-1	NA	SVEGVRLGSYNEQF
12	TRBV18	TRBJ1-1	TRBD1	ASSPERNRGEAF
11	TRBV5-1	TRBJ2-7	NA	ASSLAGTEEQY
13	TRBV6-1	TRBJ2-5	TRBD2	ASSIRGVSRETQY
14	TRBV6-5	TRBJ1-6	TRBD1	ASSYYPGTGDSPLH
10	TRBV6-6	TRBJ2-1	NA	ASSPRVNEQF
11	TRBV6-6	TRBJ2-7	NA	ATTSVLLDEQY
13	TRBV6-1	TRBJ2-7	NA	ASLSPGEGTREQY
12	TRBV7-9	TRBJ2-7	TRBD2	ASSDSGSSHEQY
12	TRBV7-9	TRBJ2-3	NA	ASSPSGTTDTQY
12	TRBV18	TRBJ1-2	TRBD1	ASSPGQGYYGYT
13	TRBV19	TRBJ1-5	NA	ASSISENSNQPQH
11	TRBV7-6	TRBJ1-5	NA	ASSLDTQAPQH
13	TRBV30	TRBJ2-1	NA	AWSVVREVGNEQF
16	TRBV4-1	TRBJ2-2	TRBD1	ASSQGRPGQKNTGELF
11	TRBV2	TRBJ1-5	NA	ASRAPSNQPQH
13	TRBV12-5	TRBJ2-1	NA	ASGLVHRGYNEQF
13	TRBV9	TRBJ1-2	NA	ASSVDWTANYGYT
12	TRBV27	TRBJ1-4	TRBD1	ASSPLGTGEKLF
13	TRBV6-6	TRBJ1-2	NA	ASSYVLQGLYGYT
14	TRBV7-7	TRBJ2-2	NA	ASSLGTGVNTGELF
13	TRBV5-4	TRBJ2-6	NA	ASSLFVPGANVLT
12	TRBV6-6	TRBJ2-7	NA	ASISDNHGYEQY
12	TRBV10-2	TRBJ1-4	TRBD1	ASSDWGFDRASF
10	TRBV10-1	TRBJ2-3	TRBD1	ASSGTGEAQY
10	TRBV5-4	TRBJ1-1	NA	ASSVQNTEAF
14	TRBV4-1	TRBJ2-3	TRBD2	AGSQVSSGRPDTQY
15	TRBV7-9	TRBJ2-7	TRBD1	ASSLGKRRTGIYEQY
12	TRBV6-1	TRBJ1-2	NA	ASIAGMSNYGYT
14	TRBV19	TRBJ2-1	TRBD2	ASSPVSGNTGNEQF
10	TRBV6-1	TRBJ1-1	NA	ASSSKNTEAF
14	TRBV7-6	TRBJ2-3	TRBD2	ASSARLAGLTDTQY
13	TRBV13	TRBJ2-7	TRBD1	ASSLRWDSSYEQY